The source of this T cell receptor (beta chain) is a study of shared clonotypes between healthy human individuals. Assay used: immunoSEQ multiplex PCR; TCRdb lists only in-frame clones, some missing. Seen here are roughly 2 million clones, 95% observed once, and the top ten hold roughly 0.13%. Germline assignment: CDR1 LGHNA and CDR2 YSLEER. CDR3 length: 18 amino acids. Losses at the gene ends were 0 bases for V and 4 bases for J; bases not matched to a gene: 8. The investigators split CD4+ cells into a CD45RA+ naive subset and a CD45RA-negative memory subset. Findings and limits, study-wide: In contrast to clonotypes shared by all four donors, non-shared clonotypes had lower generation probabilities.

Regarding this clone: The antigen is not known.

The clonotype was recovered from a man younger than 30 in good health. The genes are TRBV4-3 and TRBJ2-7, with 14 nucleotides matching TRBD2. The sample was naive CD4+ T cells sorted from blood. Subset indicated: CD45RA+ positively selected. The CDR3 sequence: CASSQDSGTSGSSYEQYF. The CDR3 nucleotides read TGCGCCAGCAGCCAAGATTCAGGGACTAGCGGGAGTAGTTACGAGCAGTACTTC.